This T cell receptor beta chain was profiled in a study of T cell responses to AZD1222 COVID-19 vaccine. Notes on the study in general: Every sample of the repertoires postdated the peak T cell response. Baseline serology detected seropositivity in only a handful of AZD1222 recipients.

Only in-frame clones appear in the TCRdb table, and some are missing; sequencing was by immunoSEQ multiplex PCR. The profile covers 100,000 or so clones, with about 91% appearing a single time and 44% taken by the ten largest. With regard to this clone: What it binds is unknown.

Looked up from germline, CDR1 is MDHEN and CDR2 is SYDVKM. This CDR3 has 14 residues. Trimming left V 2 bases short and J 6 bases short, with 13 bases between. This chain connects TRBV28 to TRBJ1-2; possible D gene TRBD1, 6 bases. This sequence originates from an adult who received the AZD1222 COVID-19 vaccine. Sequencing used peripheral blood, obtained 28 days after the second AZD1222 dose. CDR3 in amino acids: CASSLGDMAHGYTF. The CDR3 DNA is TGTGCCAGCAGTTTAGGGGACATGGCCCATGGCTACACCTTC.